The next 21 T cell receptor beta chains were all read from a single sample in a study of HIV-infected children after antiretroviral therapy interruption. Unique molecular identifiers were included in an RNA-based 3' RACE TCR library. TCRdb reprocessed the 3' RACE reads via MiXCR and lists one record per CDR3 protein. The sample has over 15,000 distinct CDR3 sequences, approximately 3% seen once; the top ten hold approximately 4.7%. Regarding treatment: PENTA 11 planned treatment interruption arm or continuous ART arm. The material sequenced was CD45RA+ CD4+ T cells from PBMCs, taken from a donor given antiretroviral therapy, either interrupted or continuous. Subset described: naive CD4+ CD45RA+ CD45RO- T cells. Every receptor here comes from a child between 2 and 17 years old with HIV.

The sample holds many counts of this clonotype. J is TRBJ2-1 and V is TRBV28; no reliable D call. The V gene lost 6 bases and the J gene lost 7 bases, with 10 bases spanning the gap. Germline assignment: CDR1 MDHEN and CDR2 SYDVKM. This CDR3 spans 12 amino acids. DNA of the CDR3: TGTGCCAGCAGCTCTCAGAAAAATGAGCAGTTCTTC. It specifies CASSSQKNEQFF. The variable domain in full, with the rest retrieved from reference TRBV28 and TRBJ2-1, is DVKVTQSSRYLVKRTGEKVFLECVQDMDHENMFWYRQDPGLGLRLIYFSYDVKMKEKGDIPEGYSVSREKKERFSLILESASTNQTSMYLCASSSQKNEQFFGPGTRLTVL.

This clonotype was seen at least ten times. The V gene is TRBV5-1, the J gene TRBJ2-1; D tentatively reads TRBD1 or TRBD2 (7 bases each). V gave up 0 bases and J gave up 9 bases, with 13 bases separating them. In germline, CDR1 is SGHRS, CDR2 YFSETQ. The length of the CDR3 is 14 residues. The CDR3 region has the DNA TGCGCCAGCAGCTTGGCCCAGGGGGAGGGTGAGCAGTTCTTC. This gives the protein CASSLAQGEGEQFF.

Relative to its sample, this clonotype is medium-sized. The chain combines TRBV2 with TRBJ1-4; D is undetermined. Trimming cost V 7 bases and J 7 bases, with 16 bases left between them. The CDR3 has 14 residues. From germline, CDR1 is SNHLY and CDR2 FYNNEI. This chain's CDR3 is CASTGTPRVEKLFF. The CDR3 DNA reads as TGTGCCAGCACAGGAACCCCTCGCGTTGAAAAACTGTTTTTT.

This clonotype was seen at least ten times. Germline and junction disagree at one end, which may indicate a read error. The CDR3 region has the DNA TGTGCCAGCAGTCTGTCGACAGATGGGGGTCAAAACACCTTGTACTTT. Encoded protein: CASSLSTDGGQNTLYF. The chain employs TRBV23-1 and TRBJ2-4; D is tentatively TRBD1 or TRBD2 (5 bases each). TRBV23-1 is an open reading frame, and its role is uncertain. This CDR3 has 16 amino acids.

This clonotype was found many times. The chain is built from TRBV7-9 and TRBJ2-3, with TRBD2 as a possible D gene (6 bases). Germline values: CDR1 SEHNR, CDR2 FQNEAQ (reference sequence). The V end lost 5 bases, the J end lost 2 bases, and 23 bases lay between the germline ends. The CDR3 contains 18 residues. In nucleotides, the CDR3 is TGTGCCAGCAGCGCCCCGGAGGGGTCGCGGGGAATCACAGATACGCAGTATTTT. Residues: CASSAPEGSRGITDTQYF.

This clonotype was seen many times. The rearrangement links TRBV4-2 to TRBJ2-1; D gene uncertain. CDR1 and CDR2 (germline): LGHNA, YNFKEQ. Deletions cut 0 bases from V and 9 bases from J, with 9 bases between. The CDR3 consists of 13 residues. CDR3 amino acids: CASSQENGLEQFF. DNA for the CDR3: TGTGCCAGCAGCCAAGAAAACGGCCTTGAGCAGTTCTTC.

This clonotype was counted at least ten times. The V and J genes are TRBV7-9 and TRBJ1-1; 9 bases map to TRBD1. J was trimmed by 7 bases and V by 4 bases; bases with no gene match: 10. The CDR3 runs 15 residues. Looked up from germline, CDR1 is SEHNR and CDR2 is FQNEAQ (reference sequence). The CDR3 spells CASSWGQGENGEAFF. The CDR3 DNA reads TGTGCCAGCAGCTGGGGACAGGGTGAGAATGGTGAAGCTTTCTTT.

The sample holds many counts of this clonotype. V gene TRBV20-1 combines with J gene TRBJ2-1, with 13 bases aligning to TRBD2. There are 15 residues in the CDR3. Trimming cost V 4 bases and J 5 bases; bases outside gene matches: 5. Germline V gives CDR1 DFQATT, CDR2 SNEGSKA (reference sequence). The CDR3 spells CSATPGTSGDNEQFF. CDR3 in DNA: TGCAGTGCTACGCCCGGGACTAGCGGGGACAATGAGCAGTTCTTC.

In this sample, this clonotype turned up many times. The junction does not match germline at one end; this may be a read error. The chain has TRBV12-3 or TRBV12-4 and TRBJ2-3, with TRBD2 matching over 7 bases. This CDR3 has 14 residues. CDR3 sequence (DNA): TGTGCAAGCAGTATGACTGGGGGGGTTGAAACGCTGTATTTT. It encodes CASSMTGGVETLYF.

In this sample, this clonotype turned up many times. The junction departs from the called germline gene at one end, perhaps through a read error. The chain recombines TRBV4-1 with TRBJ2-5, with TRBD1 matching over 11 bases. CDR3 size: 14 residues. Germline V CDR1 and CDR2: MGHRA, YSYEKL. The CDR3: CASSQGTGGDTQYF. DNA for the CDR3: TGTGCCAGCAGCCAAGGGACAGGGGGAGACACCCAGTACTTT.

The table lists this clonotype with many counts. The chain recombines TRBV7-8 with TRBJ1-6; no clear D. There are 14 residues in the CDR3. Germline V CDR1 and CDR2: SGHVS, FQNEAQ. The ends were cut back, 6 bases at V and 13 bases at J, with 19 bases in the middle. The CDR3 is CASSPELWRLPLHF. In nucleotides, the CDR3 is TGTGCCAGCAGTCCGGAGCTATGGAGGCTTCCCCTCCACTTT.

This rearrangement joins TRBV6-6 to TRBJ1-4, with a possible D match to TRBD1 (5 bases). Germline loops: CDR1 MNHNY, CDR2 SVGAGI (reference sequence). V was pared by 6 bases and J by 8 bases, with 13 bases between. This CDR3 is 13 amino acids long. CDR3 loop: CASRRGLGEKLFF. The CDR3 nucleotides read TGTGCCAGCAGACGGGGGTTGGGAGAAAAACTGTTTTTT.

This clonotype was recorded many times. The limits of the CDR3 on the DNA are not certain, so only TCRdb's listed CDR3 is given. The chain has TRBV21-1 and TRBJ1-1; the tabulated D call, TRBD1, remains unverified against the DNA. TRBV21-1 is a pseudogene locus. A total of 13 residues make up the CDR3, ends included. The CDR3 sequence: CASSWGLGTEAFF.

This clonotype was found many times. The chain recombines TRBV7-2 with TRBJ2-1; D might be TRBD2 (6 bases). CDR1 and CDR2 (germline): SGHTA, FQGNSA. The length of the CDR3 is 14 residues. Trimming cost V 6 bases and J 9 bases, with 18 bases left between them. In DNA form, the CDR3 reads TGTGCCAGCAGTCGCGTGGGGGGATTGGGTGAGCAGTTCTTC. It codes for CASSRVGGLGEQFF.

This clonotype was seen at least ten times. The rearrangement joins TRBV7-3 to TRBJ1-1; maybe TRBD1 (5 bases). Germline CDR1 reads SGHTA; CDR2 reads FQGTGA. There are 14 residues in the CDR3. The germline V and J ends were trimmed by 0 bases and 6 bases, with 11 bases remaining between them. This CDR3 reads CASSLTGGMAEAFF. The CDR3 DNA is TGTGCCAGCAGCTTAACGGGGGGGATGGCTGAAGCTTTCTTT. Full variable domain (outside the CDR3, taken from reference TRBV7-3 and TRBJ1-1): GAGVSQTPSNKVTEKGKYVELRCDPISGHTALYWYRQSLGQGPEFLIYFQGTGAADDSGLPNDRFFAVRPEGSVSTLKIQRTERGDSAVYLCASSLTGGMAEAFFGQGTRLTVV.

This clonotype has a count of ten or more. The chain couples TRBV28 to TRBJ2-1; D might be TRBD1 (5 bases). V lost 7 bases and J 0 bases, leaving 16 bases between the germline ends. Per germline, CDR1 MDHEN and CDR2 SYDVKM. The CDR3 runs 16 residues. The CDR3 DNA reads TGTGCCAGCATCTCAGGGTCTATGGGCTCCTACAATGAGCAGTTCTTC. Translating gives CASISGSMGSYNEQFF.

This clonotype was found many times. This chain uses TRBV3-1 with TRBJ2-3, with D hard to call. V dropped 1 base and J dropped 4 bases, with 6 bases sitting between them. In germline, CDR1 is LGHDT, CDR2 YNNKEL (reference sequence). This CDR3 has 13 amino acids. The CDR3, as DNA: TGTGCCAGCAGCCAAGTGTCCCCAGATACGCAGTATTTT. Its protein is CASSQVSPDTQYF.

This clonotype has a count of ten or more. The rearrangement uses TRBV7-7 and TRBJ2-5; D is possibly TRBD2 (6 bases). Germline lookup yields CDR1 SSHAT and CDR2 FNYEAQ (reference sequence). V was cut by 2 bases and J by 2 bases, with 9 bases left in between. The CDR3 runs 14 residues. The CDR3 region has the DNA TGTGCCAGCAGCTTACCGGGACTGCAAGAGACCCAGTACTTC. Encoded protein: CASSLPGLQETQYF.

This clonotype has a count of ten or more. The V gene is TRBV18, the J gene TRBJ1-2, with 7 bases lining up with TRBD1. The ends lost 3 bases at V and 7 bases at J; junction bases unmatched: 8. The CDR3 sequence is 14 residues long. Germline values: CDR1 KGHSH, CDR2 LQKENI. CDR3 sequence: CASSPGQGVTGYTF. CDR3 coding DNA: TGTGCCAGCTCACCGGGTCAGGGGGTCACTGGCTACACCTTC. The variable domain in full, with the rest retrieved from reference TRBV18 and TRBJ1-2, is NAGVMQNPRHLVRRRGQEARLRCSPMKGHSHVYWYRQLPEEGLKFMVYLQKENIIDESGMPKERFSAEFPKEGPSILRIQQVVRGDSAAYFCASSPGQGVTGYTFGSGTRLTVV.

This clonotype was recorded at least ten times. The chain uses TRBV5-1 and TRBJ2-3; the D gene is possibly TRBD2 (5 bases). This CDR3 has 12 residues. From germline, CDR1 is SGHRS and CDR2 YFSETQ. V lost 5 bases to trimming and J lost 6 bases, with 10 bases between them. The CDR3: CASSQPGDTQYF. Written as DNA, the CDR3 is TGCGCCAGCAGTCAACCGGGGGATACGCAGTATTTT.

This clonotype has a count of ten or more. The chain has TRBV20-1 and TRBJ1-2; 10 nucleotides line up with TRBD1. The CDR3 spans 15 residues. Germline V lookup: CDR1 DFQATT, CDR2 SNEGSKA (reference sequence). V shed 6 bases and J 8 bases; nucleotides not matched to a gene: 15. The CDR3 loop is CSAGPGQGTVGGYTF. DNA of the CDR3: TGCAGTGCCGGGCCGGGACAGGGGACAGTAGGAGGCTACACCTTC.